This record covers a single TCR beta chain. This entry belongs to a study of PD-1 blockade in classical Hodgkin lymphoma. The V and J ends lost 6 bases and 1 base respectively, with 15 bases between them. Looked up from germline, CDR1 is MNHEY and CDR2 is SVGAGI. This CDR3 comprises 15 residues. Clones were sequenced by immunoSEQ multiplex PCR, and TCRdb holds only the in-frame ones, with some missing. Of some 20,000 clones listed, approximately 84% are singletons. Time point indicated: cycle 4 day 1 (C4D1), after more than five weeks of nivolumab. Each patient experienced a relapse that followed autologous stem cell transplantation, and brentuximab vedotin exposure varied. The study isolated CD8+ T cells from thawed PBMCs by magnetic negative selection.

The starting material was CD8+ T cells from blood, obtained before the fourth cycle of nivolumab. The TCR originated in a human donor with classical Hodgkin lymphoma. This rearrangement joins TRBV6-5 to TRBJ1-1; weak D call: TRBD1 (6 bases). CDR3 DNA sequence: TGTGCCAGCAGCCCACAGGGCGAAGGGAACACTGAAGCTTTCTTT. Amino acids: CASSPQGEGNTEAFF.